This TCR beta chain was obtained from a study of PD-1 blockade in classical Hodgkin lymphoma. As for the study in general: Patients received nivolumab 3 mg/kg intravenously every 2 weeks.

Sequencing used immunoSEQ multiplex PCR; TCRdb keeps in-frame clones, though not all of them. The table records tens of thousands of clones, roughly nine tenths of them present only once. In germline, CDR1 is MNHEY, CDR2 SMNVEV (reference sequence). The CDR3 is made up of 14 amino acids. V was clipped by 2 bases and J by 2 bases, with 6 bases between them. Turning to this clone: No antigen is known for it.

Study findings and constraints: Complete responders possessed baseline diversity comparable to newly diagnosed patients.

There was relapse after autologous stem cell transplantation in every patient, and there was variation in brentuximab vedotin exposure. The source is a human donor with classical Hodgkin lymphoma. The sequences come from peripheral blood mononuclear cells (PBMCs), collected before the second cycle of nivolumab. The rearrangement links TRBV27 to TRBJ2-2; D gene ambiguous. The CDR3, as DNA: TGTGCCAGCAGTTTACTAACAAACACCGGGGAGCTGTTTTTT. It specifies CASSLLTNTGELFF.